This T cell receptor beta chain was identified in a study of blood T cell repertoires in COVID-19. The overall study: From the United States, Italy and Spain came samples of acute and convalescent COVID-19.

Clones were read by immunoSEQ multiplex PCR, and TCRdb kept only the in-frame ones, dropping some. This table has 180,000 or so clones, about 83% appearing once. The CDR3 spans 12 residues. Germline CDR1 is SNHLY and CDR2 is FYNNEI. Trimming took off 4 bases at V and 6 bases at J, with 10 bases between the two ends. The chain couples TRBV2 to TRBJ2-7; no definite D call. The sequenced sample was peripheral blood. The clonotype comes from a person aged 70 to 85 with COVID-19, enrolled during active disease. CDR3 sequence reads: CASSAAGSEQYF. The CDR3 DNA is TGTGCCAGCAGTGCGGCAGGTTCCGAGCAGTACTTC. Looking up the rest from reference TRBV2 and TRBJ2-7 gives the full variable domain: EPEVTQTPSHQVTQMGQEVILRCVPISNHLYFYWYRQILGQKVEFLVSFYNNEISEKSEIFDDQFSVERPDGSNFTLKIRSTKLEDSAMYFCASSAAGSEQYFGPGTRLTVT.